The rows below give T cell receptor beta chains drawn from one sample of a study of blood T cell repertoires in COVID-19. TCRdb's table, derived via immunoSEQ multiplex PCR, lists solely in-frame clones and lacks some. The sample lists some 210,000 clones; around 90% were seen once. Sequenced sample: peripheral blood. These TCRs come from a man aged 25-45 years with acute or convalescent COVID-19. CDR3s include the opening cysteine and the closing phenylalanine or tryptophan. A D gene is named only where the DNA matches it firmly. Clone size, where shown, is once, few, many, or a class for clones that have expanded.

TRBD1	TRBV28	TRBJ1-2	-	CASIVPAGTAGGYGYTF	TGTGCCAGCATAGTACCTGCCGGGACAGCCGGGGGATATGGCTACACCTTC
-	TRBV2	TRBJ2-3	-	CASSTPGTVTDTQYF	TGTGCCAGCAGTACCCCAGGAACCGTTACAGATACGCAGTATTTT
-	TRBV11-3	TRBJ2-2	-	CASSLEGAGELFF	TGTGCCAGCAGTTTGGAGGGAGCCGGGGAGCTGTTTTTT
-	TRBV29-1	TRBJ1-6	-	CSVIAEPNSPLHF	TGCAGCGTTATAGCAGAACCGAATTCACCCCTCCACTTT
TRBD2	TRBV19	TRBJ2-1	-	CASSIGGASGSYNEQFF	TGTGCCAGTAGTATTGGGGGGGCTAGCGGGTCCTACAATGAGCAGTTCTTC
-	TRBV2	TRBJ1-5	-	CASSHFQKQPQHF	TGTGCCAGCAGCCACTTTCAAAAACAGCCCCAGCATTTT
TRBD1	TRBV29-1	TRBJ2-7	-	CSVQGIDYEQYF	TGCAGCGTACAGGGGATTGACTACGAGCAGTACTTC
-	TRBV4-2	TRBJ2-5	-	CASSQGGLQETQYF	TGTGCCAGCAGCCAAGGGGGACTCCAAGAGACCCAGTACTTC
-	TRBV9	TRBJ1-2	-	CASSRTGPREGYTF	TGTGCCAGCAGCCGAACCGGGCCGAGGGAGGGCTACACCTTC
-	TRBV7-3	TRBJ2-7	-	CASSLKGSGAAHYEQYF	TGTGCCAGCAGCTTAAAAGGTAGTGGGGCGGCCCACTACGAGCAGTACTTC
-	TRBV18	TRBJ1-2	-	CASSPDRNYGYTF	TGTGCCAGCTCACCAGACAGGAACTATGGCTACACCTTC
-	TRBV10-1	TRBJ2-1	-	CASSVSGRDEQFF	TGCGCCAGCAGTGTTTCTGGGCGGGATGAGCAGTTCTTC
TRBD2	TRBV19	TRBJ2-4	-	CASSPGLAGHLAKNIQYF	TGTGCCAGTAGCCCGGGACTAGCGGGCCATTTAGCCAAAAACATTCAGTACTTC
TRBD2	TRBV3-1/TRBV3-2	TRBJ2-2	once	CASSLPGTSVLTGELFF	TGTGCCAGCAGCCTCCCCGGGACTAGTGTCTTGACCGGGGAGCTGTTTTTT
-	TRBV5-1	TRBJ2-3	-	CASSLQGGADTQYF	TGCGCCAGCAGTTTACAGGGCGGCGCAGATACGCAGTATTTT
-	TRBV3-1/TRBV3-2	TRBJ1-2	once	CASRGTGKGGYTF	TGTGCCAGCAGAGGCACAGGGAAGGGAGGCTACACCTTC
TRBD1	TRBV27	TRBJ2-6	-	CASGDRGEIRSGANVLTF	TGTGCCAGCGGGGACAGGGGCGAAATTCGCTCTGGGGCCAACGTCCTGACTTTC
-	TRBV27	TRBJ2-7	-	CASSLILGGSYEQYF	TGTGCCAGCAGTTTAATCTTAGGGGGCTCCTACGAGCAGTACTTC
-	TRBV19	TRBJ2-7	-	CASSISENHEQYF	TGTGCCAGTAGTATATCGGAGAACCACGAGCAGTACTTC
TRBD1	TRBV28	TRBJ1-1	once	CASSSTGTGVEAFF	TGTGCCAGCAGTTCCACCGGGACAGGGGTTGAAGCTTTCTTT
TRBD1	TRBV5-6	TRBJ1-1	-	CASSPDRDTEAFF	TGTGCCAGCAGCCCTGACAGGGACACTGAAGCTTTCTTT
-	TRBV4-1	TRBJ1-5	-	CASSQSRGLDQPQHF	TGCGCCAGCAGCCAATCGAGAGGGTTGGATCAGCCCCAGCATTTT
-	TRBV3-1/TRBV3-2	TRBJ2-4	-	CASSLTESNIQYF	TGTGCCAGCAGCCTAACAGAATCTAACATTCAGTACTTC
TRBD1	TRBV2	TRBJ1-1	-	CASTWDSPMNTETFF	TGTGCCAGCACTTGGGACAGCCCCATGAACACTGAAACTTTCTTT
-	TRBV11-2	TRBJ1-6	-	CASSMGPTFYNSPLHF	TGTGCCAGCAGCATGGGCCCGACCTTCTATAATTCACCCCTCCACTTT
TRBD2	TRBV3-1/TRBV3-2	TRBJ2-7	-	CASSSMSGVGEQYF	TGTGCCAGCAGCTCCATGAGCGGGGTAGGGGAGCAGTACTTC
-	TRBV11-2	TRBJ1-3	-	CASSVSLGNTIYF	TGTGCCAGCAGCGTTTCCCTAGGAAACACCATATATTTT
TRBD1	TRBV6-2/TRBV6-3	TRBJ2-7	-	CASSYSSLGTDYEQYF	TGTGCCAGCAGTTACTCCTCTCTCGGGACAGATTACGAGCAGTACTTC
TRBD1	TRBV6-5	TRBJ1-1	-	CASRTGAANTEAFF	TGTGCCAGCAGGACAGGGGCCGCGAACACTGAAGCTTTCTTT